This T cell receptor (beta chain) appears in the sequencing data of a study of cytomegalovirus exposure and HLA in healthy donors. Study results and caveats: When analyzed later, a missense DCLRE1C variant was found to be linked to TCR beta V- and J-gene trimming.

In regard to this clone: Its specificity is not known.

PCR involved 60 Vbeta and 13 Jbeta primers. As processed by the authors: The count from a later analysis was 79 million or so unique TCR beta chains, approximately 9.9 million of them shared. The data were produced by immunoSEQ multiplex PCR, yet TCRdb's version contains in-frame clones alone and is incomplete. The V and J calls and clone size were taken over from that table, and D and trimming were inferred from the DNA. Altogether about 69,000 clones are present, about 80% being singletons, with the ten largest covering over 2.5%. Per germline, CDR1 SGHNT and CDR2 YENEEA. CDR3 size: 14 residues. Trimming pared 3 bases from V and 0 bases from J, leaving 8 bases between.

The source material was PBMCs. The genes are TRBV11-3 and TRBJ1-2; D is ambiguous. This TCR was recovered from a man aged 18-30 years in good health and CMV-seronegative. CDR3: CASSFKLSNYGYTF. DNA for the CDR3: TGTGCCAGCAGCTTTAAACTCTCTAACTATGGCTACACCTTC.